The T cell receptor (beta chain) described here comes from a study of OX40 agonist ivuxolimab in advanced cancers. Using immunoSEQ multiplex PCR, the repertoire was profiled, and TCRdb retains in-frame clones only, with some absent. This sample has roughly 26,000 clones, with roughly 89% found just once. V was pared by 3 bases and J by 0 bases, with 9 bases between. Looked up from germline, CDR1 is MDHEN and CDR2 is SYDVKM. There are 16 residues in the CDR3. This clone was seen once. Here the sequenced sample was CD4+ or CD8+ T cells sorted from blood, taken in a trial of the OX40 agonist ivuxolimab. The V gene is TRBV28, the J gene TRBJ1-6; D call uncertain. This TCR was sampled from an adult with an advanced solid tumor such as melanoma, head and neck, liver or kidney cancer. The CDR3 loop is CASSLFPSSYNSPLHF. CDR3 DNA sequence: TGTGCCAGCAGTTTGTTCCCTAGCTCCTATAATTCACCCCTCCACTTT.